One sample yielded the 24 T cell receptor beta chains listed below, sequenced in a study of T-cell reconstitution after alpha-beta-depleted transplantation in children. This sample's TCRbeta library carried unique molecular identifier barcodes. MiXCR, applied by TCRdb to the PCR reads, yields one record per CDR3 protein. The profile shows over 400,000 distinct CDR3 sequences, under 15% of them singletons. The sequences come from PBMCs from the stem cell graft donor, collected from the stem cell graft. The receptors come from a human donor who donated a stem cell graft to a child with combined immunodeficiency.

This clonotype was recorded at least ten times. The chain is built from TRBV9 and TRBJ2-2; TRBD1 matches at 8 bases. The CDR3 is 15 amino acids. V gave up 2 bases and J gave up 6 bases; unmatched junction bases: 6. Per the germline V gene, CDR1 is SGDLS and CDR2 is YYNGEE. The CDR3 is CASSVLGQGSGELFF. The DNA of the CDR3 is TGTGCCAGCAGCGTCTTAGGACAGGGATCCGGGGAGCTGTTTTTT.

In its sample, this clonotype was seen many times. This sequence joins TRBV12-3 or TRBV12-4 and TRBJ1-3, with TRBD1 matching over 9 bases. J gave up 3 bases and V 6 bases, and 9 bases lay outside the gene matches. The CDR3 covers 16 residues. In DNA, the CDR3 is TGTGCCAGCAGCCACTGGACAGGGGCAGGTGGAAACACCATATATTTT. This encodes CASSHWTGAGGNTIYF.

This clonotype was seen only a few times. The rearrangement joins TRBV12-3 or TRBV12-4 to TRBJ2-2; D call uncertain. Trimming took 3 bases from V and 0 from J, leaving 8 bases between them. The CDR3 spans 15 residues. CDR3 residues: CASSFGQSNTGELFF. The DNA of the CDR3 is TGTGCCAGCAGTTTCGGGCAATCGAACACCGGGGAGCTGTTTTTT.

This chain connects TRBV20-1 to TRBJ2-7; D uncertain. The V and J ends lost 6 bases and 4 bases respectively, with 13 bases between them. CDR1 is DFQATT, CDR2 SNEGSKA, per germline (reference sequence). The CDR3 is 12 amino acids. Here the CDR3 reads CSAVPARYEQYF. DNA for the CDR3: TGCAGTGCAGTCCCTGCTAGGTACGAGCAGTACTTC.

CDR3 region: CASSSLNRVTDTQYF. As DNA, the CDR3 is TGTGCCAGCTCGTCGTTAAACAGGGTCACAGATACGCAGTATTTT. This chain connects TRBV7-2 to TRBJ2-3; D is perhaps TRBD1 (6 bases). The V gene's germline CDR1 is SGHTA and CDR2 FQGNSA. There are 15 residues in the CDR3. Deletions cut 8 bases from V and 2 bases from J, with 17 bases between.

This clonotype was counted only a few times. J is TRBJ1-2 and V is TRBV12-3 or TRBV12-4; D gene uncertain. This CDR3 has 15 amino acids. The ends were cut back, 1 base at V and 4 bases at J, with 13 bases in the middle. CDR3 sequence reads: CASSLGFQQTYGYTF. The CDR3 nucleotides are TGTGCCAGCAGTTTAGGGTTCCAGCAGACCTATGGCTACACCTTC.

The gene calls are TRBV5-6 and TRBJ2-7; TRBD1 matches 8 bases. The CDR3 sequence is 14 residues long. Germline V gives CDR1 SGHDT, CDR2 YYEEEE. With 2 bases clipped from V and 2 bases from J, the junction kept 3 bases outside the gene matches. Here the CDR3 DNA reads TGTGCCAGCAGCTTTTCGGGACAGGCCTACGAGCAGTACTTC. This gives the protein CASSFSGQAYEQYF.

This clonotype was recorded a few times. CDR3 residues: CAIPRLAGGGETQYF. The CDR3 DNA reads as TGTGCCATCCCACGGCTAGCGGGAGGCGGAGAGACCCAGTACTTC. The chain combines TRBV2 with TRBJ2-5; 11 nucleotides match TRBD2. The CDR3 is 15 amino acids. Germline V gene sequence: CDR1 SNHLY, CDR2 FYNNEI. Trimming at V came to 10 bases and at J to 4 bases, leaving 11 bases not matched to a gene.

This clonotype has more than one count but fewer than ten. The rearrangement joins TRBV12-3 or TRBV12-4 to TRBJ1-1, with TRBD1 as a possible D gene (5 bases). V was pared by 3 bases and J by 4 bases, with 12 bases between. The CDR3 is 14 amino acids. The CDR3 DNA is TGTGCCAGCAGTTTGCTGGGGGGTGGCACTGAAGCTTTCTTT. As protein: CASSLLGGGTEAFF.

This clonotype showed up just a few times. The chain couples TRBV12-3 or TRBV12-4 to TRBJ1-1, with 9 nucleotides matching TRBD1. CDR3 length: 15 residues. V was pared by 3 bases and J by 0 bases, with 2 bases of the junction left unmatched. The CDR3 loop reads CASSFGDRVNTEAFF. The CDR3 DNA is TGTGCCAGCAGTTTTGGGGACAGGGTGAACACTGAAGCTTTCTTT.

This clonotype was detected ten times or more. The rearrangement links TRBV5-6 to TRBJ1-2; 8 positions match TRBD1. Germline-derived CDR1 and CDR2 are SGHDT and YYEEEE. Germline trimming cut 3 bases from V and 5 bases from J; bases unmatched to any gene: 12. The CDR3 length is 16 residues. CDR3 amino acids: CASSSHAPGTGYGYTF. The CDR3 bases are TGTGCCAGCAGCTCACACGCCCCCGGGACAGGATATGGCTACACCTTC.

This clonotype was counted only a few times. V and J are TRBV29-1 and TRBJ2-5, with D perhaps given as TRBD1 or TRBD2 (6 bases each). Looked up from germline, CDR1 is SQVTM and CDR2 is ANQGSEA. V was trimmed by 8 bases and J by 1 base, leaving 23 bases between them. There are 16 residues in the CDR3. CDR3 in DNA: TGCAGCTCACCCCCCTCTAGGGGGAGGCTCCAAGAGACCCAGTACTTC. It encodes CSSPPSRGRLQETQYF. Full variable domain (outside the CDR3, taken from reference TRBV29-1 and TRBJ2-5): SAVISQKPSRDICQRGTSLTIQCQVDSQVTMMFWYRQQPGQSLTLIATANQGSEATYESGFVIDKFPISRPNLTFSTLTVSNMSPEDSSIYLCSSPPSRGRLQETQYFGPGTRLLVL.

This clonotype was detected only a few times. The chain joins TRBV5-1 to TRBJ1-4; no clear D gene. Looked up from germline, CDR1 is SGHRS and CDR2 is YFSETQ. Trimming removed 4 bases at V and 1 base at J, with 14 bases between. CDR3 length: 16 amino acids. The CDR3 DNA sequence: TGCGCCAGCAGCACTGGACGGCGGGTAACTAATGAAAAACTGTTTTTT. Translated, it gives CASSTGRRVTNEKLFF.

This clonotype occurred many times. The rearrangement joins TRBV20-1 to TRBJ2-1; tentatively, D is TRBD1 or TRBD2 (5 bases each). V was shortened by 7 bases and J by 9 bases, with 25 bases between the two germline ends. CDR3 length: 15 amino acids. CDR1 is DFQATT and CDR2 is SNEGSKA in the germline V gene (reference sequence). CDR3 sequence: CSVPSGQYEWGEQFF. CDR3 coding DNA: TGCAGTGTACCCTCGGGGCAGTACGAATGGGGTGAGCAGTTCTTC.

This clonotype was counted a few times. The CDR3 loop is CASSPGTVFSAFF. The CDR3 DNA reads TGTGCCAGCAGCCCGGGGACAGTCTTTTCTGCTTTCTTT. The chain uses TRBV3-1 and TRBJ1-1; 7 bases align to TRBD1. The trim removed 4 bases at V and 11 bases at J, leaving 10 bases unmatched. CDR1 and CDR2 from the germline V gene are LGHDT and YNNKEL (reference sequence). This CDR3 region has 13 residues.

The chain is built from TRBV4-3 and TRBJ2-3; 9 bases are a match to TRBD2. The J segment lost 4 bases and the V segment lost 3 bases, leaving 8 bases of the junction unmatched. Germline assignment: CDR1 LGHNA and CDR2 YSLEER. The CDR3 sequence is 16 residues long. The CDR3 loop is CASSQGKGLAPDTQYF. In nucleotides, the CDR3 is TGCGCCAGCAGCCAGGGGAAGGGACTAGCCCCAGATACGCAGTATTTT.

This clonotype appeared a few times. The V call is TRBV6-2 or TRBV6-3, the J call TRBJ1-5; D is undetermined. The length of the CDR3 is 13 residues. CDR1 is MNHEY, CDR2 SVGEGT, per germline. Trimming removed 0 bases from V and 6 bases from J, with 6 bases in between. The CDR3 nucleotides read TGTGCCAGCAGTTACTCGAGGTCTCAGCCCCAGCATTTT. Translation: CASSYSRSQPQHF.

Only a few counts were recorded for this clonotype. The V gene is TRBV15, the J gene TRBJ1-2, with 9 bases aligning to TRBD1. This CDR3 is built from 15 residues. J gave up 4 bases and V 0 bases, and 3 bases lay outside the gene matches. Germline lookup yields CDR1 LNHNV and CDR2 YYDKDF (reference sequence). This CDR3 reads CATSRDPTGGYGYTF. In DNA, the CDR3 is TGTGCCACCAGCAGAGATCCGACAGGGGGCTATGGCTACACCTTC.

The chain recombines TRBV20-1 with TRBJ2-3, with D uncertain. The CDR3 length is 14 residues. V lost 6 bases and J 4 bases, leaving 17 bases between the germline ends. Germline lookup yields CDR1 DFQATT and CDR2 SNEGSKA (reference sequence). CDR3 coding DNA: TGCAGTGCATCGACCGACTCCGAGGCAGATACGCAGTATTTT. Translated, it gives CSASTDSEADTQYF.

This clonotype has only a few counts. The chain uses TRBV7-2 and TRBJ2-7; 8 positions agree with TRBD2. V lost 4 bases to trimming and J lost 5 bases; unmatched junction nucleotides: 7. The CDR3 totals 14 residues. CDR1 is SGHTA, CDR2 FQGNSA, per germline. The CDR3 DNA reads TGTGCCAGCAGCTCCGTGGCGGGAGGTAACGAGCAGTACTTC. Translated: CASSSVAGGNEQYF. The full variable domain, with the rest looked up from reference TRBV7-2 and TRBJ2-7, is GAGVSQSPSNKVTEKGKDVELRCDPISGHTALYWYRQSLGQGLEFLIYFQGNSAPDKSGLPSDRFSAERTGGSVSTLTIQRTQQEDSAVYLCASSSVAGGNEQYFGPGTRLTVT.

This clonotype appeared many times. The chain has TRBV9 and TRBJ2-5; no definite D call. The CDR3 is 16 residues long. The germline CDR1 and CDR2 sequences are SGDLS and YYNGEE. The V and J ends lost 2 bases and 0 bases respectively, with 14 bases between them. The CDR3 nucleotides read TGTGCCAGCAGCGTCGACCCTAAGATGAACCAAGAGACCCAGTACTTC. Its translation: CASSVDPKMNQETQYF.

This clonotype has a handful of counts. J is TRBJ1-1 and V is TRBV7-9; D is perhaps TRBD1 (6 bases). The CDR3 is 15 residues long. Germline CDR1 is SEHNR and CDR2 is FQNEAQ (reference sequence). With 5 bases removed from V and 6 bases from J, the gap between germline ends came to 19 bases. The CDR3 DNA reads TGTGCCAGCAGCCTCGTGGGGGGGGCAAGAGCTGAAGCTTTCTTT. This gives the protein CASSLVGGARAEAFF.

The J gene is TRBJ2-3, the V gene TRBV5-1, with 9 bases identical to TRBD1. Germline V gives CDR1 SGHRS, CDR2 YFSETQ. Trimming cost V 4 bases and J 2 bases; bases outside gene matches: 8. The CDR3 extends over 16 amino acids. The CDR3 nucleotides are TGCGCCAGCAGCACTGGGGACAGGGAGATCACAGATACGCAGTATTTT. It yields the protein CASSTGDREITDTQYF.

The V gene is TRBV15, the J gene TRBJ1-1; D is unclear. This CDR3 is built from 16 residues. Trimming cost V 1 base and J 5 bases, with 17 bases left between them. The germline CDR1 and CDR2 sequences are LNHNV and YYDKDF (reference sequence). This CDR3 is CATSRAEVDRETEAFF. CDR3 coding DNA: TGTGCCACCAGCAGAGCCGAGGTCGACCGGGAAACTGAAGCTTTCTTT.